Below, 14 T cell receptor beta chains from the same sample are listed, as sequenced in a study of blood T cells in healthy people across ages. With a J-beta primer mix and a sample-barcoded 5' primer, a second PCR ran roughly 6 to 12 cycles. MiXCR was run by TCRdb on the 5' RACE reads, yielding one entry per CDR3 protein. The sample has about 800,000 distinct CDR3 sequences, 55% to 70% seen once. The sequenced sample consisted of blood. These TCRs come from a man in his thirties or forties in good health.

This clonotype was picked up many times. The chain recombines TRBV7-2 with TRBJ2-7; a weak D match, TRBD2 (6 bases). This CDR3 has 14 residues. Germline CDR1 reads SGHTA; CDR2 reads FQGNSA. Between the trimmed V and J ends, which lost 4 bases and 2 bases, there was a span of 12 bases. CDR3 protein: CASSWGTGAYEQYF. The CDR3 nucleotides are TGTGCCAGCAGCTGGGGGACTGGCGCCTACGAGCAGTACTTC.

This clonotype came up a few times. V gene TRBV4-1 combines with J gene TRBJ2-1; D unresolved. In germline, CDR1 is MGHRA, CDR2 YSYEKL. The CDR3 totals 16 residues. V lost 0 bases, J lost 4 bases, and 13 bases lay in between. The CDR3 is CASSQDLSSPYNEQFF. DNA for the CDR3: TGCGCCAGCAGCCAAGATCTCAGTAGTCCTTACAATGAGCAGTTCTTC.

In its sample, this clonotype was seen once. The rearrangement joins TRBV6-2 or TRBV6-3 to TRBJ1-5; no reliable D call. With 2 bases removed from V and 0 bases from J, the gap between germline ends came to 5 bases. CDR1 is MNHEY and CDR2 is SVGEGT in the germline V gene. This CDR3 contains 14 residues. CDR3 sequence (DNA): TGTGCCAGCAGTTACGGGAATAGCAATCAGCCCCAGCATTTT. It translates to CASSYGNSNQPQHF.

In its sample, this clonotype was seen a few times. The rearrangement links TRBV5-1 to TRBJ1-4; no clear D gene. V was pared by 4 bases and J by 3 bases, with 7 bases between. Germline values: CDR1 SGHRS, CDR2 YFSETQ. This CDR3 comprises 13 residues. CDR3 DNA: TGCGCCAGCAGCCGGGCGGCTAATGAAAAACTGTTTTTT. It yields the protein CASSRAANEKLFF.

This clonotype occurred a few times. This chain links TRBV11-1 with TRBJ2-1; weak D call: TRBD2 (5 bases). Between the trimmed V and J ends, which lost 0 bases and 8 bases, there was a span of 20 bases. The CDR3 is made up of 17 amino acids. CDR1 SGHAT and CDR2 FQDESV come from the germline V gene (reference sequence). The CDR3 DNA sequence: TGTGCCAGCAGCTTAGCGCCCGGACCCCCCGTTAGCGATGAGCAGTTCTTC. This encodes CASSLAPGPPVSDEQFF.

In this sample, this clonotype turned up many times. The chain has TRBV12-3 or TRBV12-4 and TRBJ2-5; D unresolved. The V gene lost 3 bases and the J gene lost 0 bases, with 5 bases spanning the gap. The CDR3 sequence is 13 residues long. CDR3 loop: CASSFGYQETQYF. DNA of the CDR3: TGTGCCAGCAGTTTCGGGTACCAAGAGACCCAGTACTTC.

The chain joins TRBV4-2 to TRBJ2-1, with D tentatively TRBD2 (6 bases). V dropped 3 bases and J dropped 4 bases, with 22 bases sitting between them. Germline assignment: CDR1 LGHNA and CDR2 YNFKEQ. There are 18 residues in the CDR3. The CDR3 here is CASSHDMVGTGVYNEQFF. CDR3 DNA sequence: TGTGCCAGCAGCCATGACATGGTCGGGACGGGAGTTTACAATGAGCAGTTCTTC.

The chain employs TRBV4-2 and TRBJ2-1, with 10 bases fitting TRBD2. The CDR3 is 18 residues long. Trimming cost V 1 base and J 2 bases; bases outside gene matches: 8. The germline gives CDR1 LGHNA, CDR2 YNFKEQ. CDR3 protein: CASSQGVSGRWTYNEQFF. The CDR3 nucleotides read TGTGCCAGCAGCCAAGGTGTTAGCGGGAGGTGGACCTACAATGAGCAGTTCTTC.

J is TRBJ1-1 and V is TRBV29-1; D might be TRBD1 (5 bases). The CDR3 length is 13 residues. Looked up from germline, CDR1 is SQVTM and CDR2 is ANQGSEA. Trimming left V 4 bases short and J 2 bases short, with 11 bases between. The CDR3 loop reads CSVARDRNTEAFF. The CDR3 nucleotides are TGCAGCGTTGCCAGGGATCGAAACACTGAAGCTTTCTTT.

The chain couples TRBV4-1 to TRBJ2-7; D not certain. This CDR3 contains 14 residues. Germline-derived CDR1 and CDR2 are MGHRA and YSYEKL. V gave up 2 bases and J gave up 5 bases, with 13 bases separating them. The DNA of the CDR3 is TGCGCCAGCAGCCAACAACAGTTTAACCACGAGCAGTACTTC. Amino acids: CASSQQQFNHEQYF.

This clonotype was detected a few times. This chain uses TRBV20-1 with TRBJ2-7, with D possibly TRBD2 on 5 matching bases. Germline CDR1 DFQATT, CDR2 SNEGSKA (reference sequence). The V gene lost 3 bases and the J gene lost 6 bases, with 18 bases spanning the gap. CDR3 length: 14 amino acids. The CDR3 loop is CSARGDTPKTEQYF. The CDR3 nucleotides are TGCAGTGCTAGGGGAGACACCCCGAAGACCGAGCAGTACTTC.

This CDR3 is CASNMGGLSYGYTF. CDR3 bases: TGTGCCAGCAATATGGGGGGTTTAAGCTATGGCTACACCTTC. V is TRBV6-1 and J is TRBJ1-2; perhaps TRBD1 as D (5 bases). This CDR3 region has 14 residues. Germline V gene data show CDR1 as MNHNS and CDR2 as SASEGT. Trimming took off 7 bases at V and 4 bases at J, with 16 bases between the two ends.

V and J are TRBV29-1 and TRBJ2-1, with D tentatively TRBD1 or TRBD2 (5 bases each). V dropped 6 bases and J dropped 3 bases, with 18 bases sitting between them. CDR3 size: 15 residues. CDR1 and CDR2 (germline): SQVTM, ANQGSEA. Here the CDR3 reads CSVLQGGLHYNEQFF. CDR3 DNA: TGCAGCGTGCTTCAGGGCGGACTTCACTACAATGAGCAGTTCTTC.

The genes are TRBV13 and TRBJ2-3, with TRBD2 matching 12 bases. Germline lookup yields CDR1 PRHDT and CDR2 FYEKMQ (reference sequence). V shed 5 bases, J shed 0 bases, and the junction held 9 bases outside the gene matches. The CDR3 has 18 residues. The CDR3 region is CASSNELAGGTSTDTQYF. The CDR3 DNA sequence: TGTGCCAGCAGCAACGAACTAGCGGGAGGAACTAGCACAGATACGCAGTATTTT.